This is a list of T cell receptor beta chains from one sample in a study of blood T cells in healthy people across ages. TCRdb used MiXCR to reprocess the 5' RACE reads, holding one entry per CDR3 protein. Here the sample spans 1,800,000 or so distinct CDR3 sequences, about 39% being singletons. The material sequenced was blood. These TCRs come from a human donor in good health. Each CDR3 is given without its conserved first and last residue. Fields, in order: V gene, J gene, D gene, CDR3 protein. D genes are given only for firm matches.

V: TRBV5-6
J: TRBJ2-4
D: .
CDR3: ASSLVFWGVHNEQY

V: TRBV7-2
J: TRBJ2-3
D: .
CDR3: ASSSSVTSTDTQY

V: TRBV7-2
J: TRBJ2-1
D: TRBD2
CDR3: ASSLRGTSGGNEQF

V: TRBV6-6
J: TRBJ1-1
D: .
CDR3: ASTRGGGSRAF

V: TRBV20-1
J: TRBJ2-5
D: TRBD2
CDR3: SACETREETQY

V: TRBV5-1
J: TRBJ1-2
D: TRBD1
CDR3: ASSVDRVGYGYT

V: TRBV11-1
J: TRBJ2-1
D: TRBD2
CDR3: ASSFRLAGDPNNEQF

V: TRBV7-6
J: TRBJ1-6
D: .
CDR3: ASSLGSQGTNSPLH

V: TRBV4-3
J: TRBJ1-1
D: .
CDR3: ASSPRTIRKRNTEAF

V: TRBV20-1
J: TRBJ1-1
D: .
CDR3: SARKNAGGTEAF

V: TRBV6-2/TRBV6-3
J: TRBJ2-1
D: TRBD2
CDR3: ASTRRLAGNTYNEQF

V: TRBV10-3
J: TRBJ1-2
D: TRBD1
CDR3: AITGRDRGYT

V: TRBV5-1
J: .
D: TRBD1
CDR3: ASQRAGGNGEQY

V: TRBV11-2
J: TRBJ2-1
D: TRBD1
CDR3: ASSLQWTGVFYEQF

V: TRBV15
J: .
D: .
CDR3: ASSTKGPYEQY

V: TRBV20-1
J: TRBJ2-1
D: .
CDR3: SARDPGISEQF

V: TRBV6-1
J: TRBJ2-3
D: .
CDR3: ASSADSPNTQY

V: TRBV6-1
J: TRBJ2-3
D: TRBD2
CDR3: ASSRPLTGGGTDTQY

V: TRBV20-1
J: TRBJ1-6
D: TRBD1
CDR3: STAAIDRVKSPLH

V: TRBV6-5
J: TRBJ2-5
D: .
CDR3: ASSYSWMWGAQETQY

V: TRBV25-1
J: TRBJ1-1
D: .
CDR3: ASSRQKYTEAF

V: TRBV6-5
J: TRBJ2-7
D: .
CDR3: ASSYSLSSYEQY

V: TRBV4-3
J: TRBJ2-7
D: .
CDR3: ASSQQLMLESYEQY

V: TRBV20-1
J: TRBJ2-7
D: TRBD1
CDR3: SARGNQGQGYYEQY

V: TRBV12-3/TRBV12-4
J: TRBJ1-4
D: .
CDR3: ASSLGAAGKLF

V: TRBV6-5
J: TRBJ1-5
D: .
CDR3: ASRPNSNQPQH

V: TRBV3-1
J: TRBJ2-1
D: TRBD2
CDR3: ASSALAGGYNEQF

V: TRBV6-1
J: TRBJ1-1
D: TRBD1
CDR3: ASSDVGGTEEAF

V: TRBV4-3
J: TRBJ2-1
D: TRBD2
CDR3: ASSLILGGTYNEQF

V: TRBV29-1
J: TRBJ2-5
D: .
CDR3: GVDRGGSYNEQY

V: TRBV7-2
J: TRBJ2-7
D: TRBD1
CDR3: VSSKTGGSVYEQY

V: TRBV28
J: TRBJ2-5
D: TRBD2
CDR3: ASREAGGPEETQY

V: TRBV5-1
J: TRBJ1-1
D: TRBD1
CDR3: ASSMTGGMMNTEAF

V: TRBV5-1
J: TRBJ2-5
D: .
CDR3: ASSTTSRETQY

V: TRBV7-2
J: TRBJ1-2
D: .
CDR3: ASSFPATYYGYT

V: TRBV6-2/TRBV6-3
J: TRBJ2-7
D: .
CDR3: ASIQPRDNYEQY

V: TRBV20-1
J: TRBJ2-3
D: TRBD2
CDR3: SARPLGLAVTDTQY

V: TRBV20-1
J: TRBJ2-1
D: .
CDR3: SVRGGRLYNEQF

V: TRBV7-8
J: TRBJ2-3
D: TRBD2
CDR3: ASSPLAGGGPDTQY

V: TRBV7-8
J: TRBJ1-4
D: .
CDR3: ASSFRQEEKLF

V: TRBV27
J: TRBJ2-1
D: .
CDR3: ASSLFPGGDNEQF

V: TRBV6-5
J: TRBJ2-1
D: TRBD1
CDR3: ASSYKTGVNNEQF

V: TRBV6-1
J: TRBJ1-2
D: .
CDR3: ASSEGDPFNYGYT

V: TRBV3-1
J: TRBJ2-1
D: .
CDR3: ASSQDPRTYNEQF

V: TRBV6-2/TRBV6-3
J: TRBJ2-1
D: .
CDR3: ASSYNSRSGLYNEQF

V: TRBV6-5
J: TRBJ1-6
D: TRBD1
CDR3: ASSYLFGTGEHSPLH

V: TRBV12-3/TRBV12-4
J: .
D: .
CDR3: TSSLGRQDLTYEQY

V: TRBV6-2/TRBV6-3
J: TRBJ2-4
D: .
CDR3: ASRATLGRQLAKNIQY

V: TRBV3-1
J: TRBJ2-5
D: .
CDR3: ASSQDGQNQETQY

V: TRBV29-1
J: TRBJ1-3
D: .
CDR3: SVKISSGNTIY

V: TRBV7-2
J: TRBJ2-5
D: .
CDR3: ASSLDLWAVETQY

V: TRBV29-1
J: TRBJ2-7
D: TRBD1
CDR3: SVGQGLKNEQY

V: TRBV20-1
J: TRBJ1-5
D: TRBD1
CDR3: SANHVGQGQGPQH

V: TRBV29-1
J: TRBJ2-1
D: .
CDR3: SVEEGNEQF